The entry that follows covers one T cell receptor (beta chain) sequence. What it recognizes is unknown. This entry belongs to a study of shared clonotypes between healthy human individuals. Points from the study as a whole: Rarefaction exposed incomplete sorted-subset sequencing despite large depth. A reduction in generation probabilities was seen for non-shared clonotypes relative to those shared by all four donors.

Genomic DNA (from each subset) was split evenly across several immunoSEQ plates. This table comes from immunoSEQ multiplex PCR, and its TCRdb copy is limited to in-frame clones, with some not included. The sample has 2,500,000 or so clones; about 90% are singletons. V was clipped by 3 bases and J by 5 bases, with 16 bases between them. The CDR3 covers 15 residues. The germline gives CDR1 SGHAT, CDR2 FQDESV (reference sequence). This chain uses TRBV11-1 with TRBJ1-1; the D gene is possibly TRBD1 (6 bases). The origin of this receptor is a man between 18 and 35 years old in good health. Some clones in this sample may be carry-over from other donors' samples. Sequenced: naive CD4+ T cells from PBMCs. The subset: CD45RA+ positively selected. DNA of the CDR3: TGTGCCAGCAGCTTTATATGGGGAGGGGGTACTGAAGCTTTCTTT. Translation gives CASSFIWGGGTEAFF.